The 24 T cell receptor beta chains listed next were all sequenced from one sample in a study of T cell responses to AZD1222 COVID-19 vaccine. Some clones are missing from TCRdb's copy, which holds only in-frame ones; the method was immunoSEQ multiplex PCR. The repertoire holds some 130,000 clones, with roughly 93% as singletons. Sequencing was performed on peripheral blood, taken on day 0 of AZD1222 vaccination. These receptors originate from an adult in good health.

The chain couples TRBV20-1 to TRBJ2-1; D is undetermined. There are 11 residues in the CDR3. V lost 2 bases to trimming and J lost 4 bases, with 3 bases between them. Per the germline V gene, CDR1 is DFQATT and CDR2 is SNEGSKA (reference sequence). The CDR3 DNA reads as TGCAGTGCTAGAAGGTACAATGAGCAGTTCTTC. Translated, it gives CSARRYNEQFF.

In this sample, this clone turned up once. The rearrangement links TRBV2 to TRBJ2-1; 7 bases fit TRBD1. The V gene's germline CDR1 is SNHLY and CDR2 FYNNEI. This CDR3 is built from 13 residues. The V gene end was trimmed by 5 bases and the J gene end by 7 bases; junction bases not matched to a gene: 5. This CDR3 is CASSFDRENEQFF. Here the CDR3 DNA reads TGTGCCAGCAGTTTCGACAGGGAAAATGAGCAGTTCTTC.

This chain connects TRBV5-1 to TRBJ2-5, with TRBD1 identical over 12 bases. Per the germline V gene, CDR1 is SGHRS and CDR2 is YFSETQ. The CDR3 runs 16 residues. V was pared by 0 bases and J by 7 bases, with 7 bases of the junction left unmatched. CDR3 sequence (DNA): TGCGCCAGCAGCTTGGATCCGGGACAGGGGGCTGGGACCCAGTACTTC. Translation: CASSLDPGQGAGTQYF.

The chain is built from TRBV11-2 and TRBJ1-1, with D possibly TRBD1 on 5 matching bases. CDR3 length: 13 residues. V gave up 3 bases and J gave up 1 base, with 6 bases separating them. From germline, CDR1 is SGHAT and CDR2 FQNNGV. The DNA for the CDR3 is TGTGCCAGCAGCTTCACAGGGAACACTGAAGCTTTCTTT. This gives the protein CASSFTGNTEAFF.

The chain joins TRBV2 to TRBJ1-2; D call uncertain. Germline CDR1 reads SNHLY; CDR2 reads FYNNEI. V was trimmed by 0 bases and J by 5 bases, leaving 4 bases between them. The length of the CDR3 is 12 residues. In DNA, the CDR3 is TGTGCCAGCAGTGAAGCGCCTTATGGCTACACCTTC. It codes for CASSEAPYGYTF.

This clone was counted once. The CDR3 DNA is TGTGCCAGCAGCAAGGGACTAGCGGGGGGTAGAGAGACCCAGTACTTC. Translation gives CASSKGLAGGRETQYF. The chain links TRBV14 to TRBJ2-5; 15 bases are a match to TRBD2. The germline CDR1 and CDR2 sequences are SGHDN and FVKESK. V dropped 5 bases and J dropped 4; count of bases not matched to a gene: 5. The length of the CDR3 is 16 residues. The full variable domain, its missing parts supplied by reference TRBV14 and TRBJ2-5, is EAGVTQFPSHSVIEKGQTVTLRCDPISGHDNLYWYRRVMGKEIKFLLHFVKESKQDESGMPNNRFLAERTGGTYSTLKVQPAELEDSGVYFCASSKGLAGGRETQYFGPGTRLLVL.

V usage is TRBV5-4 and J usage is TRBJ1-6; D is uncertain. This CDR3 contains 14 residues. V was trimmed by 0 bases and J by 10 bases, leaving 11 bases between them. Germline CDR1 reads SGHNT; CDR2 reads YYREEE (reference sequence). CDR3 residues: CASSLGRPGSPLHF. CDR3 sequence (DNA): TGTGCCAGCAGCTTGGGGAGGCCTGGATCACCCCTCCACTTT.

The J gene is TRBJ2-2, the V gene TRBV7-3, with 14 bases fitting TRBD2. With V trimmed by 1 base and J by 7 bases, 11 bases remained unmatched. Germline values: CDR1 SGHTA, CDR2 FQGTGA. This CDR3 is built from 19 residues. CDR3 amino acids: CASSLRGLAGGPRDGELFF. The DNA for the CDR3 is TGTGCCAGCAGCTTAAGAGGACTAGCGGGGGGCCCCAGGGACGGGGAGCTGTTTTTT.

The chain uses TRBV7-2 and TRBJ2-3; 7 bases align to TRBD2. J lost 5 bases, V lost 0 bases, and 5 bases had no gene match. The length of the CDR3 is 15 residues. In germline, CDR1 is SGHTA, CDR2 FQGNSA. In nucleotides, the CDR3 is TGTGCCAGCAGCTTAGCTACGGGGAGGGGAGATACGCAGTATTTT. It encodes CASSLATGRGDTQYF.

This clone was found a few times. CDR3 sequence reads: CASSYMGRGSTEAFF. The CDR3 coding sequence is TGTGCCAGCAGTTACATGGGACGGGGGAGCACTGAAGCTTTCTTT. This chain connects TRBV6-5 to TRBJ1-1; the D gene is possibly TRBD1 (5 bases). CDR1 MNHEY and CDR2 SVGAGI come from the germline V gene. Trimming pared 2 bases from V and 4 bases from J, leaving 14 bases between. CDR3 length equals 15 residues.

J is TRBJ1-1 and V is TRBV19, with D unclear. The CDR3 extends over 13 amino acids. Per germline, CDR1 LNHDA and CDR2 SQIVND (reference sequence). V lost 4 bases and J lost 1, with 7 bases in between. Written as DNA, the CDR3 is TGTGCCAGTAGTAATTCGTGGAACACTGAAGCTTTCTTT. Protein: CASSNSWNTEAFF.

This clone has a single count. The chain is built from TRBV19 and TRBJ2-7; 13 bases fit TRBD2. The trim removed 4 bases at V and 2 bases at J, leaving 2 bases unmatched. CDR1 LNHDA and CDR2 SQIVND come from the germline V gene (reference sequence). The length of the CDR3 is 15 residues. CDR3 residues: CASSRGLAGTYEQYF. The CDR3 DNA follows: TGTGCCAGTAGTAGGGGACTAGCGGGGACCTACGAGCAGTACTTC.

On this clone itself: Other nucleotide sequences in the sample specify the same CDR3. V is TRBV12-3 or TRBV12-4 and J is TRBJ1-1, with D possibly TRBD1 on 5 matching bases. The CDR3 loop spans 12 amino acids. V shed 3 bases and J shed 5 bases, with 7 bases lying between them. CDR3 nucleotide sequence: TGTGCCAGCAGTTTTTGGGGGACTGAAGCTTTCTTT. This encodes CASSFWGTEAFF.

The chain couples TRBV2 to TRBJ1-3, with 10 bases aligning to TRBD1. CDR1 SNHLY and CDR2 FYNNEI come from the germline V gene. Unmatched junction bases numbered 4, after V lost 5 bases and J lost 3 bases. The CDR3 is 15 residues long. CDR3 nucleotides: TGTGCCAGCAGTTCAGACAGGGGGCTTGGAAACACCATATATTTT. Translation gives CASSSDRGLGNTIYF.

V usage is TRBV11-3 and J usage is TRBJ1-6; D is perhaps TRBD1 (5 bases). V was clipped by 3 bases and J by 9 bases, with 18 bases between them. Germline CDR1 is SGHNT and CDR2 is YENEEA. The CDR3 runs 16 residues. This CDR3 is CASSLVTGVIGSPLHF. CDR3 nucleotide sequence: TGTGCCAGCAGCTTGGTTACGGGGGTAATCGGTTCACCCCTCCACTTT.

The table lists this clone with a count of one. The chain has TRBV2 and TRBJ1-6, with 8 bases identical to TRBD1. J lost 7 bases, V lost 7 bases, and 9 bases had no gene match. The germline CDR1 and CDR2 sequences are SNHLY and FYNNEI. This CDR3 is 15 amino acids long. CDR3 nucleotides: TGTGCCAGCAATATGGACAGGGCGAGGAATTCACCCCTCCACTTT. It encodes CASNMDRARNSPLHF.

The rearrangement links TRBV19 to TRBJ1-6, with D perhaps matching TRBD1 (6 bases). CDR3 length: 16 amino acids. Between the trimmed V and J ends, which lost 6 bases and 4 bases, there was a span of 16 bases. Germline lookup yields CDR1 LNHDA and CDR2 SQIVND (reference sequence). CDR3 loop: CASSQARGYYNSPLHF. The DNA of the CDR3 is TGTGCCAGTAGCCAAGCCAGGGGCTATTATAATTCACCCCTCCACTTT.

J is TRBJ2-3 and V is TRBV6-4; TRBD2 might be the D (5 bases). From germline, CDR1 is MRHNA and CDR2 SNTAGT. V was shortened by 3 bases and J by 5 bases, with 15 bases between the two germline ends. This CDR3 has 15 amino acids. In nucleotides, the CDR3 is TGTGCCAGCAGTGAATTAGGGAGCCGTGAAGATACGCAGTATTTT. Translated, it gives CASSELGSREDTQYF.

The V and J genes are TRBV9 and TRBJ1-2; no firm D call. Germline assignment: CDR1 SGDLS and CDR2 YYNGEE. The V end lost 2 bases, the J end lost 2 bases, and 16 bases lay between the germline ends. CDR3 length: 16 amino acids. CDR3 coding DNA: TGTGCCAGCAGCGTCCTGAAGGGCAGACCAAACTATGGCTACACCTTC. This codes for CASSVLKGRPNYGYTF.

The chain combines TRBV6-6 with TRBJ1-2, with 7 nucleotides matching TRBD1. The CDR3 is 15 residues long. Germline V gene sequence: CDR1 MNHNY, CDR2 SVGAGI (reference sequence). With 7 bases clipped from V and 0 bases from J, the junction kept 8 bases outside the gene matches. The CDR3 loop is CASTRQGSANYGYTF. The CDR3 DNA is TGTGCCAGCACCCGACAGGGTTCGGCTAACTATGGCTACACCTTC.

The V gene is TRBV19, the J gene TRBJ1-1; 8 bases map to TRBD1. This CDR3 spans 15 amino acids. Germline V lookup: CDR1 LNHDA, CDR2 SQIVND (reference sequence). V lost 7 bases, J lost 1 base, and 8 bases stayed unmatched. CDR3 sequence reads: CASTLGQGKNTEAFF. DNA of the CDR3: TGTGCCAGTACTCTAGGACAGGGAAAGAACACTGAAGCTTTCTTT.

The V gene is TRBV19, the J gene TRBJ1-1; maybe TRBD1 (6 bases). The CDR3 runs to 14 residues. In germline, CDR1 is LNHDA, CDR2 SQIVND (reference sequence). V was trimmed by 5 bases and J by 1 base, leaving 11 bases between them. CDR3 DNA: TGTGCCAGTAGTCCGGGACACGGGAACACTGAAGCTTTCTTT. Encoded protein: CASSPGHGNTEAFF.

CDR3 residues: CASSFEGAGSTEAFF. CDR3 DNA: TGCGCCAGCAGCTTTGAGGGGGCGGGTTCCACTGAAGCTTTCTTT. The chain is built from TRBV5-1 and TRBJ1-1, with 7 bases lining up with TRBD1. The V segment lost 2 bases and the J segment 4 bases; nucleotides outside the gene matches: 8. CDR3 length: 15 amino acids. Germline loops: CDR1 SGHRS, CDR2 YFSETQ.

This clone was detected only a few times. The chain carries TRBV2 and TRBJ2-3, with 8 positions matching TRBD2. Looked up from germline, CDR1 is SNHLY and CDR2 is FYNNEI. The ends lost 7 bases at V and 4 bases at J; junction bases unmatched: 10. CDR3 length: 15 residues. CDR3 in DNA: TGTGCCAGCATTGTATCGGGGGGGCTTTCAGATACGCAGTATTTT. Translating gives CASIVSGGLSDTQYF. The whole variable domain, remainder taken from reference TRBV2 and TRBJ2-3, is EPEVTQTPSHQVTQMGQEVILRCVPISNHLYFYWYRQILGQKVEFLVSFYNNEISEKSEIFDDQFSVERPDGSNFTLKIRSTKLEDSAMYFCASIVSGGLSDTQYFGPGTRLTVL.